The TCR beta chain under discussion was sequenced for a study of memory CD4+ T cells and cytomegalovirus serostatus. This CDR3 has 15 residues. CDR1 is SGHTA, CDR2 FQGNSA, per germline. V shed 5 bases and J 6 bases; nucleotides not matched to a gene: 13. Repertoires were generated with immunoSEQ multiplex PCR, while TCRdb's copy carries only in-frame clones and drops some. The sample lists about 54,000 clones; 70% to 75% were seen once. In its sample, this clone was seen once. The sort gate was single viable CD3+CD4+CD8-CD45RO+ cells for memory CD4+ T cells. The sample comprised memory CD4+ T cells from blood. This TCR was sampled from an adult in good health and CMV-seropositive. V and J are TRBV7-2 and TRBJ2-7, with 7 positions matching TRBD1. CDR3 nucleotides: TGTGCCAGCAGCCCACACCTAAGACAGGGCGTCGAGCAGTACGTC. Translation: CASSPHLRQGVEQYV.